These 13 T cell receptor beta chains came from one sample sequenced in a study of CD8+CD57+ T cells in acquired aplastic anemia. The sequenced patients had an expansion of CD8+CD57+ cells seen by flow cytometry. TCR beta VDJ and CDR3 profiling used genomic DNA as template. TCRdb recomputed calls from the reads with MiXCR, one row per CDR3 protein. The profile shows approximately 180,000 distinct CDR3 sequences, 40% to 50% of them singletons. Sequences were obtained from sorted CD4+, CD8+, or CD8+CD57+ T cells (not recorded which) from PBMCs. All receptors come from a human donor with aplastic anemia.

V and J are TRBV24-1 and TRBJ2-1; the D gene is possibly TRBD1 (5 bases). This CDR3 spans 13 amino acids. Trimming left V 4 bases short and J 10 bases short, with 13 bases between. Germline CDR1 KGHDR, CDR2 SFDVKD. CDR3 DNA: TGTGCCACCAGTGACCACGCTTGGGGCGAGCAGTTCTTC. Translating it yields CATSDHAWGEQFF.

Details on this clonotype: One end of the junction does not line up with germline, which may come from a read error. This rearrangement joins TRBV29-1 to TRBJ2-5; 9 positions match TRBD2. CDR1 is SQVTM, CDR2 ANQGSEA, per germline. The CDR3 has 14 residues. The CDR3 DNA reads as TGTGCCAGCAGCACGAGCGGGGGGAGAGAGACCCAGTACTTC. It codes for CASSTSGGRETQYF.

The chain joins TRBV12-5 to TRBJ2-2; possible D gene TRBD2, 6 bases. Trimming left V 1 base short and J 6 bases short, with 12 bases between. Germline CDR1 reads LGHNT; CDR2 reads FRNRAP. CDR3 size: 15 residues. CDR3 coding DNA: TGTGCTAGTGGTTTGGCAGCGGGTGGGGCCGGGGAGCTGTTTTTT. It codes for CASGLAAGGAGELFF. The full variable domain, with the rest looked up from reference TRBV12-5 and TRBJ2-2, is DARVTQTPRHKVTEMGQEVTMRCQPILGHNTVFWYRQTMMQGLELLAYFRNRAPLDDSGMPKDRFSAEMPDATLATLKIQPSEPRDSAVYFCASGLAAGGAGELFFGEGSRLTVL.

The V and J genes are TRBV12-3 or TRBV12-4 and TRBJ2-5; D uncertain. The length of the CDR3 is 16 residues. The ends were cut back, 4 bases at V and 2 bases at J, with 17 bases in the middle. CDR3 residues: CASSSGRNGRQETQYF. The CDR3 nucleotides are TGTGCCAGCAGTTCGGGTAGGAATGGTCGACAAGAGACCCAGTACTTC.

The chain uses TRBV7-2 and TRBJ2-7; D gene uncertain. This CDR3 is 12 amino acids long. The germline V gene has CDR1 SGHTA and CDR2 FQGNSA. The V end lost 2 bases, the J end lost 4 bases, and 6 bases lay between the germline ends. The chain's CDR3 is CASSLLGYEQYF. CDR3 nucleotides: TGTGCCAGCAGCTTATTGGGGTACGAGCAGTACTTC.

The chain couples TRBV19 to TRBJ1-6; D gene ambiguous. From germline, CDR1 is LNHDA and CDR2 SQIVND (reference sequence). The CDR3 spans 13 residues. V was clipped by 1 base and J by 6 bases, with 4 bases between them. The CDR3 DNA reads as TGTGCCAGTAGTATAGCGGGTAATTCACCCCTCCACTTT. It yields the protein CASSIAGNSPLHF. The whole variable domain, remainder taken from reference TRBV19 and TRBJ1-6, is DGGITQSPKYLFRKEGQNVTLSCEQNLNHDAMYWYRQDPGQGLRLIYYSQIVNDFQKGDIAEGYSVSREKKESFPLTVTSAQKNPTAFYLCASSIAGNSPLHFGNGTRLTVT.

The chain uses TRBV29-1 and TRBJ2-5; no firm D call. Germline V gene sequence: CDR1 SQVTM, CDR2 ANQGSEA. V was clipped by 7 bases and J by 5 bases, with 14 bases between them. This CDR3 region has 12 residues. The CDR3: CSADPIGETQYF. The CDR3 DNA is TGCAGCGCTGACCCCATAGGGGAGACCCAGTACTTC.

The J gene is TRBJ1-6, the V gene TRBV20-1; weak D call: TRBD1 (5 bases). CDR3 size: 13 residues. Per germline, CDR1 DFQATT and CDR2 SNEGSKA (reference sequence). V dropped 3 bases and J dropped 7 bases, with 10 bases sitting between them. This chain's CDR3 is CSASAGGNSPLHF. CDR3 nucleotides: TGCAGTGCTAGTGCGGGGGGGAATTCACCCCTCCACTTT.

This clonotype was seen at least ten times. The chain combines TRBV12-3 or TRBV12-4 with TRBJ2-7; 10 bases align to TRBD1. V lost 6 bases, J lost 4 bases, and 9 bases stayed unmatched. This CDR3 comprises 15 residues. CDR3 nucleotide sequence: TGTGCCAGCAGAGCCTCGGGACAGGGGTCTTACGAGCAGTACTTC. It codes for CASRASGQGSYEQYF.

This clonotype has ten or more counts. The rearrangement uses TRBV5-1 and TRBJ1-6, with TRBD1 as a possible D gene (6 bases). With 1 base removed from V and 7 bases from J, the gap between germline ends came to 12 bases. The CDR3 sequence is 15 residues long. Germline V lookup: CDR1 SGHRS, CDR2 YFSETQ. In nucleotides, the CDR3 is TGCGCCAGCAGCTTGAGCACAGGGTCCAATTCACCCCTCCACTTT. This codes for CASSLSTGSNSPLHF.

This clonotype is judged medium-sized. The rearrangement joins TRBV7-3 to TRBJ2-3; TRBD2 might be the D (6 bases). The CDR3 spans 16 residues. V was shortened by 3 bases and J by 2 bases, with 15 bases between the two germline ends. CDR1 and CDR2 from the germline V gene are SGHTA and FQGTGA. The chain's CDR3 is CASSLGPGLNTDTQYF. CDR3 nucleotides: TGTGCCAGCAGCTTGGGGCCGGGACTCAACACAGATACGCAGTATTTT. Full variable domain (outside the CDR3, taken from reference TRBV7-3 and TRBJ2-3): GAGVSQTPSNKVTEKGKYVELRCDPISGHTALYWYRQSLGQGPEFLIYFQGTGAADDSGLPNDRFFAVRPEGSVSTLKIQRTERGDSAVYLCASSLGPGLNTDTQYFGPGTRLTVL.

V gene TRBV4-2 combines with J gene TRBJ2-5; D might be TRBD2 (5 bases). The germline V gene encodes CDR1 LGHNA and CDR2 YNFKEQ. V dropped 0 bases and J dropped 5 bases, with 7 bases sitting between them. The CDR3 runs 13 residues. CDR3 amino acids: CASSQDSGETQYF. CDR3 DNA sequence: TGTGCCAGCAGCCAAGATTCGGGGGAGACCCAGTACTTC.

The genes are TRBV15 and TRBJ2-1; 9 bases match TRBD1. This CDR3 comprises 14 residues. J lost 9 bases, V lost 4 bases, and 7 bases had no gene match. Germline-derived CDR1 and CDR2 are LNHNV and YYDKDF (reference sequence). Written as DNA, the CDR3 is TGTGCCACCAGCACCAGGACAGGGGCGGGTGAGCAGTTCTTC. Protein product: CATSTRTGAGEQFF.